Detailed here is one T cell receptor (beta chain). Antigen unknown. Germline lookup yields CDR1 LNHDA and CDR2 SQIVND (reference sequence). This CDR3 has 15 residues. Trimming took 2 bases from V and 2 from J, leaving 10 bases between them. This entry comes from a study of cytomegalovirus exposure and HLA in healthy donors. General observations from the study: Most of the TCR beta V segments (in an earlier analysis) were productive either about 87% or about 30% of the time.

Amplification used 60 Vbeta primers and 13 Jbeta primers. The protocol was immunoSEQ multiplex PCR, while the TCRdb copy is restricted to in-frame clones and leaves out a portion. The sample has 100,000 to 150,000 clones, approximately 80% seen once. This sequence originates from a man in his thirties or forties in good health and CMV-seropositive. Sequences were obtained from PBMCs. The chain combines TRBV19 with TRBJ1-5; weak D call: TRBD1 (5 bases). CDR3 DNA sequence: TGTGCCAGTAGTATACAGGGTTTTGGCAATCAGCCCCAGCATTTT. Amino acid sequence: CASSIQGFGNQPQHF.